These 21 T cell receptor beta chains originate from one sample sequenced in a study of cytomegalovirus exposure and HLA in healthy donors. The PCR used 60 Vbeta and 13 Jbeta primers. TCRdb keeps only in-frame clones here, not all; method: immunoSEQ multiplex PCR. The table lists some 130,000 clones, approximately 80% of them singletons. Sample: PBMCs. The receptors originated from a girl aged 2-10 years in good health and CMV-seronegative.

The chain links TRBV18 to TRBJ2-5; D may be TRBD1 (6 bases). The CDR3 contains 14 residues. Trimming left V 5 bases short and J 2 bases short, with 12 bases between. In germline, CDR1 is KGHSH, CDR2 LQKENI. This CDR3 reads CASSSDRLQETQYF. For the CDR3, the DNA is TGTGCCAGCTCATCGGACAGATTACAAGAGACCCAGTACTTC. The entire variable domain, with the rest obtained from reference TRBV18 and TRBJ2-5, is as follows: NAGVMQNPRHLVRRRGQEARLRCSPMKGHSHVYWYRQLPEEGLKFMVYLQKENIIDESGMPKERFSAEFPKEGPSILRIQQVVRGDSAAYFCASSSDRLQETQYFGPGTRLLVL.

The rearrangement uses TRBV25-1 and TRBJ2-1; 10 bases align to TRBD2. V shed 3 bases and J 2 bases; nucleotides not matched to a gene: 4. From germline, CDR1 is MGHDK and CDR2 SYGVNS. This CDR3 contains 16 residues. In nucleotides, the CDR3 is TGTGCCAGCAGTGAGGTAGCGGGGGGTCCCTACAATGAGCAGTTCTTC. The encoded protein is CASSEVAGGPYNEQFF.

There are a few counts of this clone. This sequence joins TRBV5-6 and TRBJ1-1; TRBD1 matches 7 bases. The CDR3 length is 16 residues. CDR1 is SGHDT and CDR2 is YYEEEE in the germline V gene. The V segment lost 3 bases and the J segment 4 bases; nucleotides outside the gene matches: 12. Here the CDR3 DNA reads TGTGCCAGCAGCTCACTAGGACAGGTGTCGGCCACTGAAGCTTTCTTT. Residues: CASSSLGQVSATEAFF.

This clone was counted once. This sequence joins TRBV28 and TRBJ2-7; D perhaps matches TRBD2 (5 bases). V was shortened by 5 bases and J by 12 bases, with 17 bases between the two germline ends. Germline V gives CDR1 MDHEN, CDR2 SYDVKM. The CDR3 has 12 residues. For the CDR3, the DNA is TGTGCCAGCAGTCGACCAGCCCGCGGGTCGTACTTC. The encoded protein is CASSRPARGSYF.

This clone was seen more than once but under ten times. The gene calls are TRBV5-1 and TRBJ1-6; 12 bases are a match to TRBD1. After removal of 4 bases from V and 8 bases from J, the junction contained 7 bases not matched to a gene. CDR1 and CDR2 from the germline V gene are SGHRS and YFSETQ. This CDR3 is 16 amino acids long. The CDR3 reads CASSPMGQGAYSPLHF. DNA for the CDR3: TGCGCCAGCAGCCCAATGGGACAGGGGGCCTATTCACCCCTCCACTTT.

The chain recombines TRBV9 with TRBJ2-5; D call uncertain. This CDR3 has 12 amino acids. Germline V CDR1 and CDR2: SGDLS, YYNGEE. Trimming removed 1 base at V and 3 bases at J, with 4 bases between. The CDR3 coding sequence is TGTGCCAGCAGCGTATCAGAAGAGACCCAGTACTTC. This codes for CASSVSEETQYF.

This chain uses TRBV4-3 with TRBJ2-3, with D possibly matching TRBD1 (5 bases). Trimming shortened V by 1 base and J by 8 bases, and 10 bases separated the two germline ends. Germline CDR1 LGHNA, CDR2 YSLEER. CDR3 size: 13 residues. CDR3 DNA sequence: TGCGCCAGCAGCCAAGTGGCAGGGCTTACGCAGTATTTT. The encoded protein is CASSQVAGLTQYF.

The rearrangement joins TRBV25-1 to TRBJ2-1, with 8 bases matching TRBD1. Germline CDR1 MGHDK, CDR2 SYGVNS. J was trimmed by 3 bases and V by 5 bases; bases with no gene match: 9. The CDR3 sequence is 16 residues long. The CDR3 region is CASSTNRDRHYNEQFF. In DNA, the CDR3 is TGTGCCAGCAGTACAAACCGGGACAGGCACTACAATGAGCAGTTCTTC.

V and J are TRBV30 and TRBJ1-3; TRBD1 might be the D (5 bases). This CDR3 spans 15 amino acids. With 3 bases removed from V and 2 bases from J, the gap between germline ends came to 14 bases. Germline V gene lookup returns CDR1 GTSNPN and CDR2 SVGIG (reference sequence). CDR3 protein: CAWSLTPGPGNTIYF. In nucleotides, the CDR3 is TGTGCCTGGAGCCTTACACCAGGGCCTGGAAACACCATATATTTT.

This chain links TRBV7-2 with TRBJ2-5; TRBD2 is a possible D gene (6 bases). V lost 5 bases to trimming and J lost 1 base, with 11 bases between them. The CDR3 extends over 14 amino acids. The germline V gene encodes CDR1 SGHTA and CDR2 FQGNSA. CDR3 loop: CASSQGLLQETQYF. The CDR3 DNA sequence: TGTGCCAGCAGCCAAGGACTACTCCAAGAGACCCAGTACTTC. Looking up the rest from reference TRBV7-2 and TRBJ2-5 gives the full variable domain: GAGVSQSPSNKVTEKGKDVELRCDPISGHTALYWYRQSLGQGLEFLIYFQGNSAPDKSGLPSDRFSAERTGGSVSTLTIQRTQQEDSAVYLCASSQGLLQETQYFGPGTRLLVL.

The chain carries TRBV5-6 and TRBJ2-3; tentative D call: TRBD2 (6 bases). V lost 3 bases and J lost 1, with 12 bases in between. Germline V gene lookup returns CDR1 SGHDT and CDR2 YYEEEE. The CDR3 covers 15 residues. CDR3 sequence reads: CASSYSGTGTDTQYF. Written as DNA, the CDR3 is TGTGCCAGCAGCTATAGCGGAACCGGCACAGATACGCAGTATTTT.

Here the CDR3 reads CASSLTSSRYEQYF. CDR3 DNA sequence: TGTGCCAGCAGTCTTACTAGCTCCCGGTACGAGCAGTACTTC. The chain carries TRBV28 and TRBJ2-7; perhaps TRBD2 as D (6 bases). Germline lookup yields CDR1 MDHEN and CDR2 SYDVKM. The V and J ends lost 5 bases and 4 bases respectively, with 15 bases between them. The CDR3 extends over 14 amino acids.

V is TRBV28 and J is TRBJ2-1; possible D gene TRBD2, 7 bases. CDR1 and CDR2 from the germline V gene are MDHEN and SYDVKM. Deletions cut 6 bases from V and 5 bases from J, with 14 bases between. The length of the CDR3 is 14 residues. The chain's CDR3 is CASSIGGGDNEQFF. CDR3 bases: TGTGCCAGCAGCATAGGGGGGGGTGACAATGAGCAGTTCTTC.

This sequence joins TRBV6-5 and TRBJ2-1; TRBD2 agrees at 8 bases. The CDR3 spans 15 residues. With V trimmed by 6 bases and J by 6 bases, 10 bases remained unmatched. Germline V gene lookup returns CDR1 MNHEY and CDR2 SVGAGI. The CDR3 coding sequence is TGTGCCAGCAGCCTCAGCGGGAGACCTCCCAATGAGCAGTTCTTC. Protein: CASSLSGRPPNEQFF.

V usage is TRBV5-4 and J usage is TRBJ2-3; 9 bases line up with TRBD2. Trimming at V came to 4 bases and at J to 5 bases, leaving 8 bases not matched to a gene. The germline CDR1 and CDR2 sequences are SGHNT and YYREEE (reference sequence). The CDR3 contains 15 residues. This chain's CDR3 is CASSPGAGGKDTQYF. The CDR3 nucleotides are TGTGCCAGCAGCCCGGGAGCGGGGGGAAAAGATACGCAGTATTTT.

This rearrangement joins TRBV5-6 to TRBJ2-7; 11 bases match TRBD2. In germline, CDR1 is SGHDT, CDR2 YYEEEE. This CDR3 is built from 15 residues. V trimming: 3 bases; J trimming: 3 bases; junction bases outside the gene matches: 5. CDR3 in DNA: TGTGCCAGCAGCTGGCAGACTAGCGGGATCTACGAGCAGTACTTC. Its translation: CASSWQTSGIYEQYF.

The J gene is TRBJ2-3, the V gene TRBV7-9, with D uncertain. CDR1 SEHNR and CDR2 FQNEAQ come from the germline V gene (reference sequence). The CDR3 is made up of 13 amino acids. V dropped 2 bases and J dropped 4 bases, with 7 bases sitting between them. The CDR3, as DNA: TGTGCCAGCAGCTTACCAACAGCAGATACGCAGTATTTT. As protein: CASSLPTADTQYF.

This chain uses TRBV30 with TRBJ2-2; 14 bases line up with TRBD2. The CDR3 length is 15 residues. Germline CDR1 is GTSNPN and CDR2 is SVGIG (reference sequence). This CDR3 reads CAKAGTSGRAGELFF. The CDR3 DNA reads TGTGCAAAAGCCGGGACTAGCGGGAGAGCCGGGGAGCTGTTTTTT.

This clone was seen more than once but under ten times. V gene TRBV10-1 combines with J gene TRBJ1-5, with 7 nucleotides matching TRBD1. V shed 4 bases, J shed 4 bases, and the junction held 4 bases outside the gene matches. The CDR3 length is 14 residues. Germline loops: CDR1 WNHNN, CDR2 SYGVQD (reference sequence). The chain's CDR3 is CASSGGTVNQPQHF. The CDR3 DNA reads TGCGCCAGCAGTGGAGGGACAGTAAATCAGCCCCAGCATTTT.

This clone has a single count. The chain has TRBV4-1 and TRBJ2-7; 8 bases map to TRBD1. This CDR3 has 14 residues. Losses at the gene ends were 1 base for V and 3 bases for J; bases not matched to a gene: 2. CDR1 MGHRA and CDR2 YSYEKL come from the germline V gene. The CDR3 here is CASSQGQGIYEQYF. Here the CDR3 DNA reads TGCGCCAGCAGCCAAGGACAGGGGATCTACGAGCAGTACTTC.

This clone came up a few times. This chain links TRBV27 with TRBJ2-1; 13 nucleotides line up with TRBD2. The CDR3 sequence is 15 residues long. CDR1 is MNHEY and CDR2 is SMNVEV in the germline V gene (reference sequence). The V segment lost 4 bases and the J segment 9 bases; nucleotides outside the gene matches: 6. The CDR3 spells CASSWFGLAGVEQFF. The CDR3 nucleotides read TGTGCCAGCAGTTGGTTTGGACTAGCGGGAGTTGAGCAGTTCTTC.